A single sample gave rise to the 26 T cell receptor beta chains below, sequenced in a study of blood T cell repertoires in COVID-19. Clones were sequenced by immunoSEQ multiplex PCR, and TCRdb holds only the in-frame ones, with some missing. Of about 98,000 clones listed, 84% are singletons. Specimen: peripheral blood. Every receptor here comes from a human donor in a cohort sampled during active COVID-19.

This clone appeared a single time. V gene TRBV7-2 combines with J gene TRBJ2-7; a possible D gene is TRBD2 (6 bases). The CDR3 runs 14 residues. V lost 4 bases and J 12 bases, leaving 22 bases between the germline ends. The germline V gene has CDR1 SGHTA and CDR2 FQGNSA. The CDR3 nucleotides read TGTGCCAGCAGCTCGGGAGTATCATCCAATCAAGGGTACTTC. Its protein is CASSSGVSSNQGYF.

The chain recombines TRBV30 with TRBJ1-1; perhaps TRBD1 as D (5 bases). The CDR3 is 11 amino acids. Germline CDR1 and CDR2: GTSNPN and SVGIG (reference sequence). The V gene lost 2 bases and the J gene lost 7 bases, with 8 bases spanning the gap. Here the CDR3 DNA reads TGTGCCTGGAGTTCGGGGGTTGAAGCTTTCTTT. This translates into CAWSSGVEAFF.

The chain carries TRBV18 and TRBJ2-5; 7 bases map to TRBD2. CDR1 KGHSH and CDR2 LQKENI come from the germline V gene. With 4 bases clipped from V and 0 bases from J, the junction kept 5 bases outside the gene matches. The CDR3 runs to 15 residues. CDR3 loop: CASSRTRSYQETQYF. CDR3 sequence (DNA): TGTGCCAGCTCACGGACTAGGTCGTACCAAGAGACCCAGTACTTC.

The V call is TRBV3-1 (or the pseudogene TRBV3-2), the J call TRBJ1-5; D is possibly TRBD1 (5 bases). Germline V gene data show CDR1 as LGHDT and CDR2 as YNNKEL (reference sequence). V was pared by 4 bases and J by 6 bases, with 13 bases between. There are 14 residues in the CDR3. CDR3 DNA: TGTGCCAGCAGCCTCGGGGGACTCCCTCAGCCCCAGCATTTT. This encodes CASSLGGLPQPQHF.

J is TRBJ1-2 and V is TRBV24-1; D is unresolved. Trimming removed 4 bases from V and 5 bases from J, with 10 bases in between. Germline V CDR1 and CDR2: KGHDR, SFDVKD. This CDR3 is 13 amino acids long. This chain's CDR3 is CATSDGIRYGYTF. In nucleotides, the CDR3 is TGTGCCACCAGTGACGGGATACGGTATGGCTACACCTTC.

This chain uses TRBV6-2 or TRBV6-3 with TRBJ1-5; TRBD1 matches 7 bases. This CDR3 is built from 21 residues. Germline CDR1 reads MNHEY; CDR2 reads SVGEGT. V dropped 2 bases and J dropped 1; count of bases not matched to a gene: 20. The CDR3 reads CASSYPRNRGLVRQSNQPQHF. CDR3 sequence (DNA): TGTGCCAGCAGTTACCCCAGGAATAGGGGGCTGGTCCGACAGAGCAATCAGCCCCAGCATTTT.

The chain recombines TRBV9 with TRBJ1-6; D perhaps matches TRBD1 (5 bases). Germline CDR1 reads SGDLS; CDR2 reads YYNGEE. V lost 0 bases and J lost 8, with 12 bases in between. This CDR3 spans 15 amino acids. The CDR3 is CASSVGQFRDSPLHF. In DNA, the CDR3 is TGTGCCAGCAGCGTAGGACAGTTCAGGGATTCACCCCTCCACTTT.

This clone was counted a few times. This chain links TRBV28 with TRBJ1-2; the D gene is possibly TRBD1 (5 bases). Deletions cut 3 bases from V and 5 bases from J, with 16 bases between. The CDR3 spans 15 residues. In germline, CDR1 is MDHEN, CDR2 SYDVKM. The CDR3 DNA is TGTGCCAGCAGTTTCATTGCAGGGTGGGCGTATGGCTACACCTTC. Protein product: CASSFIAGWAYGYTF.

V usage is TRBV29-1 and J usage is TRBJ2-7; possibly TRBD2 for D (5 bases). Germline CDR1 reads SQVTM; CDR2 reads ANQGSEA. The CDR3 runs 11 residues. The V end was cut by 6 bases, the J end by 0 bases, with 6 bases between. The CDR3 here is CSVRDSYEQYF. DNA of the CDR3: TGCAGCGTACGGGACTCCTACGAGCAGTACTTC.

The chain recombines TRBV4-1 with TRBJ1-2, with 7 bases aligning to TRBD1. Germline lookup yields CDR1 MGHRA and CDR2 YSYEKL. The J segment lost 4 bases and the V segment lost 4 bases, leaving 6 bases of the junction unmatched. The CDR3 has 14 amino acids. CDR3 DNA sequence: TGCGCCAGCAGCCCGGGACAGCCCCTCTATGGCTACACCTTC. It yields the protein CASSPGQPLYGYTF.

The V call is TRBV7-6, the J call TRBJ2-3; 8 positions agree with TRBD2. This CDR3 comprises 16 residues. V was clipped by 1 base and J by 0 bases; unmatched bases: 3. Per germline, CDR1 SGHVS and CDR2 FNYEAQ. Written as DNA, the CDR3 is TGTGCCAGCAGCTTAGGTAGCGGGGTTAGCACAGATACGCAGTATTTT. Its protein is CASSLGSGVSTDTQYF.

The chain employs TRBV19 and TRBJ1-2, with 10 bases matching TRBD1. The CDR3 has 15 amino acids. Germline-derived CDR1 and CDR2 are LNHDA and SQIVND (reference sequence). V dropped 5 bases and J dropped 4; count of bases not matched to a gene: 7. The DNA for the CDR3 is TGTGCCAGTAGTCCTAGGGACAGGGGAGGCTATGGCTACACCTTC. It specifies CASSPRDRGGYGYTF.

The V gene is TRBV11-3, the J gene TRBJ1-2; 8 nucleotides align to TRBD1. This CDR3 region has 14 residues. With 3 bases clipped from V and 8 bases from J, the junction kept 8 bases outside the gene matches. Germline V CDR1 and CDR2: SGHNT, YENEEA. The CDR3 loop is CASSLAGQGMGYTF. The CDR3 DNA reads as TGTGCCAGCAGCTTGGCCGGACAGGGCATGGGCTACACCTTC.

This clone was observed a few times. The CDR3 spells CASSLWQGDEQYF. The CDR3 nucleotides read TGTGCCAGCAGCTTATGGCAGGGGGACGAGCAGTACTTC. This rearrangement joins TRBV7-9 to TRBJ2-7; 7 bases are shared with TRBD1. Germline V lookup: CDR1 SEHNR, CDR2 FQNEAQ (reference sequence). The V segment lost 2 bases and the J segment 5 bases; nucleotides outside the gene matches: 3. The CDR3 extends over 13 amino acids.

DNA of the CDR3: TGTGCCAGCAACATAAACACCGGGGAGCTGTTTTTT. Amino acids: CASNINTGELFF. This sequence joins TRBV2 and TRBJ2-2; D call uncertain. V was cut by 7 bases and J by 2 bases, with 5 bases left in between. The length of the CDR3 is 12 residues. Per the germline V gene, CDR1 is SNHLY and CDR2 is FYNNEI.

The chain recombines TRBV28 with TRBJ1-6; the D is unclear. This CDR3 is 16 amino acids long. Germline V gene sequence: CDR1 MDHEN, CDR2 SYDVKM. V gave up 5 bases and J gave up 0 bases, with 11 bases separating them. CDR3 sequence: CASSPIVSSYNSPLHF. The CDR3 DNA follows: TGTGCCAGCAGTCCAATAGTAAGCTCCTATAATTCACCCCTCCACTTT.

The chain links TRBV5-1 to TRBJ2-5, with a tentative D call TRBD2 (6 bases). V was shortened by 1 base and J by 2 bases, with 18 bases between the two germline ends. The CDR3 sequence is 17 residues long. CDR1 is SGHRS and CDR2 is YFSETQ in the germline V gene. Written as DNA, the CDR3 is TGCGCCAGCAGCTTGTGGCCGGCTAGCGCAAAACAAGAGACCCAGTACTTC. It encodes CASSLWPASAKQETQYF.

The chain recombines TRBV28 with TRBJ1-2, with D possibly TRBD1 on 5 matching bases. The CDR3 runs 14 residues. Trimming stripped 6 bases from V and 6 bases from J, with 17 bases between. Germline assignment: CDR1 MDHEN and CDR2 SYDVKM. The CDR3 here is CASRDRGVGDGYTF. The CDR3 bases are TGTGCCAGCAGAGATCGGGGGGTGGGCGATGGCTACACCTTC.

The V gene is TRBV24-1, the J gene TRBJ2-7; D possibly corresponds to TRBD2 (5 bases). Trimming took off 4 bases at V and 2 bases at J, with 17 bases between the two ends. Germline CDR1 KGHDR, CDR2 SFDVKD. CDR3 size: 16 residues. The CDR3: CATSEGDGGRAYEQYF. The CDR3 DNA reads TGTGCCACCAGTGAGGGAGACGGAGGTAGAGCCTACGAGCAGTACTTC.

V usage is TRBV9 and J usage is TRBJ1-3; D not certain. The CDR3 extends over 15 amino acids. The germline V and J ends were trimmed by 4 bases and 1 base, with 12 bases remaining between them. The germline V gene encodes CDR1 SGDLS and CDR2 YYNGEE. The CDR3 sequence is CASSPTISSGNTIYF. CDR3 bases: TGTGCCAGCAGCCCTACGATTTCATCTGGAAACACCATATATTTT.

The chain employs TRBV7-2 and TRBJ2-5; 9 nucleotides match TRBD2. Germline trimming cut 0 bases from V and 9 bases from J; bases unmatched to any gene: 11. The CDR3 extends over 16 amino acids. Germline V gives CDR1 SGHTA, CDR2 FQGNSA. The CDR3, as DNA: TGTGCCAGCAGCTTAGCCGGGCGGGAGGGAGGAATGTCCCAGTACTTC. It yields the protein CASSLAGREGGMSQYF.

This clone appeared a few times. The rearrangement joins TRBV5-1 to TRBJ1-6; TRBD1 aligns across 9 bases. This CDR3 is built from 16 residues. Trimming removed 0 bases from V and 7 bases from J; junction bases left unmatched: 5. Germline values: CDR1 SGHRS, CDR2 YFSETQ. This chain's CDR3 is CASSLGTGVRNSPLHF. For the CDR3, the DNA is TGCGCCAGCAGCTTGGGGACAGGGGTAAGAAATTCACCCCTCCACTTT.

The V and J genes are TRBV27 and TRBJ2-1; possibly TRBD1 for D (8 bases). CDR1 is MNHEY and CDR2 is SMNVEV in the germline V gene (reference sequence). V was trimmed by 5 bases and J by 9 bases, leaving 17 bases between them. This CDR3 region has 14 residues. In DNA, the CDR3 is TGTGCCAGCAGTCCATGGACAGGGAGGGCTGAGCAGTTCTTC. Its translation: CASSPWTGRAEQFF.

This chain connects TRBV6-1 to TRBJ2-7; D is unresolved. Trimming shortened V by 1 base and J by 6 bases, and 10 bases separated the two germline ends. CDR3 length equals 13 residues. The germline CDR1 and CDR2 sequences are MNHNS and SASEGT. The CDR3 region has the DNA TGTGCCAGCAGTGAAGGAGTGTCCACCGAGCAGTACTTC. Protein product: CASSEGVSTEQYF.

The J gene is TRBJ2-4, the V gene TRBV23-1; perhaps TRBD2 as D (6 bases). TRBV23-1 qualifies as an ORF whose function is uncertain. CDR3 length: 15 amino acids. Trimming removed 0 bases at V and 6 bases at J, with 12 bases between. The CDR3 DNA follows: TGCGCCAGCAGTCAATCACGGAGGGAGAGAAACATTCAGTACTTC. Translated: CASSQSRRERNIQYF.

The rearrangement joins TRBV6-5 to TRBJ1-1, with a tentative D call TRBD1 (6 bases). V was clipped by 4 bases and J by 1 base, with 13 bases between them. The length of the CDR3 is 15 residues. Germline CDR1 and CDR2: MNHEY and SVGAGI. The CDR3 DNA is TGTGCCAGCAGTTCCTGGGGGCGGAAGAACACTGAAGCTTTCTTT. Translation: CASSSWGRKNTEAFF.